This is a list of T cell receptor beta chains from one sample in a study of T-cell memory formation after mild COVID-19. One entry per CDR3 protein, called by TCRdb with MiXCR from the 5' RACE reads. This table has fewer than 350,000 distinct CDR3 sequences, roughly 13% appearing once. Sequences were obtained from PBMCs or a T cell subset sorted from them (not recorded which). These TCRs come from a man between 18 and 29 years old who had mild COVID-19 (a few samples of this study predate the infection). Cell type and time point are not known. The conserved cysteine and the conserved F or W are not part of the CDR3 here. The D gene is left open where the match is weak. Only part of the rows carry a size: once, few, many, or a class if the clone is expanded.

cdr3_aa,v_call,clone_size,j_call,d_call
ASSPGSGQGAKEQF,TRBV5-1,many,TRBJ2-1,TRBD1
ASSQEWVGTSWETQY,TRBV4-3,few,TRBJ2-5,TRBD2
ASIKKLAGGSINSYNEQF,TRBV6-2/TRBV6-3,NA,TRBJ2-1,TRBD2
ASSGVQPDTGELF,TRBV2,NA,TRBJ2-2,NA
ATSDGFNEQF,TRBV24-1,NA,TRBJ2-1,NA
SALRGNEQF,TRBV20-1,NA,TRBJ2-1,NA
ASSALAGGPADTQY,TRBV9,few,TRBJ2-3,TRBD2
ASSFRTFVANTGELF,TRBV6-2/TRBV6-3,few,TRBJ2-2,NA
ASRQPNTGELF,TRBV5-1,NA,TRBJ2-2,NA
SRDTLPYGYT,TRBV2,few,TRBJ1-2,NA
ASSSRGGNEQY,TRBV7-6,few,TRBJ2-7,NA
ASSKEATGEDGYT,TRBV4-1,NA,TRBJ1-2,TRBD1
ASAWEGISYEQY,TRBV7-2,NA,TRBJ2-7,TRBD2
SASPTYSNQPQH,TRBV20-1,NA,TRBJ1-5,NA
ASSVGATNEKLF,TRBV5-1,few,TRBJ1-4,NA
ASSLLAGNSVDEQF,TRBV5-1,NA,TRBJ2-1,TRBD2
ASSLRGQGAKGVVRTPLH,TRBV7-2,NA,TRBJ1-6,TRBD1
ASGDRGNSPLH,TRBV2,many,TRBJ1-6,TRBD1
ASSASGEETQY,TRBV2,NA,TRBJ2-5,NA
ASSLGPILGPEQY,TRBV7-2,NA,TRBJ2-7,NA
SVDRGRGEKLF,TRBV29-1,few,TRBJ1-4,NA
ASKSGGLGNTEAF,TRBV6-5,NA,TRBJ1-1,NA
SARVWPSGGTETQY,TRBV20-1,few,TRBJ2-5,TRBD2
ASGRLAGPSETQY,TRBV7-9,few,TRBJ2-5,TRBD2
AIRDRINYGYT,TRBV10-3,few,TRBJ1-2,TRBD1
ASSAKGERYEQY,TRBV25-1,few,TRBJ2-7,NA
ASSLAGSTNEKLF,TRBV5-1,few,TRBJ1-4,NA
SASTGRGGYT,TRBV20-1,NA,TRBJ1-2,NA
ASSLPGTNHEQF,TRBV12-3/TRBV12-4,NA,TRBJ2-1,TRBD2
ASSAQRIGRNTEAF,TRBV5-1,NA,TRBJ1-1,NA
ASSLEWDSTDTQY,TRBV7-2,NA,TRBJ2-3,NA
ASSLGQGAADQPQH,TRBV7-2,NA,TRBJ1-5,TRBD1
ASSFQATNTEAF,TRBV5-1,NA,TRBJ1-1,NA
ASSFGPSGGAQY,TRBV12-3/TRBV12-4,once,TRBJ2-5,TRBD2
ASSPRGMQGNEQF,TRBV18,NA,TRBJ2-1,NA
SAPRVTSGILDTDTQY,TRBV20-1,NA,TRBJ2-3,TRBD2